The 25 T cell receptor beta chains below were found in one sample sequenced in a study of T cell changes during pregnancy in multiple sclerosis. Profiling relied on immunoSEQ multiplex PCR, and the TCRdb table lists in-frame clones only, not all of them. This sample has just over 20,000 clones; 70% to 90% occur once, and the top ten carry less than 6.5%. The input for sequencing was CD8+ T cells from peripheral blood mononuclear cells, taken in the second trimester of pregnancy. All receptors come from a female donor in good health, enrolled as a control in a pregnancy study.

V gene TRBV7-2 combines with J gene TRBJ2-2; D might be TRBD1 (5 bases). The V and J ends lost 2 bases and 6 bases respectively, with 13 bases between them. The CDR3 loop spans 15 amino acids. The V gene's germline CDR1 is SGHTA and CDR2 FQGNSA. CDR3 in amino acids: CASSLLTQVAGELFF. CDR3 nucleotides: TGTGCCAGCAGCTTATTAACACAGGTGGCCGGGGAGCTGTTTTTT.

The chain joins TRBV7-6 to TRBJ1-6; 9 bases align to TRBD1. Germline values: CDR1 SGHVS, CDR2 FNYEAQ. The CDR3 runs 14 residues. V lost 6 bases to trimming and J lost 7 bases; unmatched junction nucleotides: 4. Here the CDR3 reads CASRGDRVNSPLHF. CDR3 bases: TGTGCCAGCAGAGGGGACAGGGTCAATTCACCCCTCCACTTT.

The gene calls are TRBV5-6 and TRBJ1-4; 8 positions agree with TRBD1. Trimming took 0 bases from V and 10 from J; bases not matched to a gene: 2. The germline gives CDR1 SGHDT, CDR2 YYEEEE. This CDR3 is 13 amino acids long. As DNA, the CDR3 is TGTGCCAGCAGCTTGGCCGACAGGGGAAAACTGTTTTTT. Encoded protein: CASSLADRGKLFF.

J is TRBJ2-7 and V is TRBV2; TRBD1 agrees at 8 bases. Germline assignment: CDR1 SNHLY and CDR2 FYNNEI. The CDR3 has 12 residues. J was trimmed by 7 bases and V by 7 bases; bases with no gene match: 6. The CDR3 loop is CASTPGGAEQYF. In nucleotides, the CDR3 is TGTGCCAGCACCCCAGGGGGCGCGGAGCAGTACTTC.

This clone came up a few times. The gene calls are TRBV5-1 and TRBJ2-7, with D possibly being TRBD1 (5 bases). The germline CDR1 and CDR2 sequences are SGHRS and YFSETQ. The ends were cut back, 0 bases at V and 5 bases at J, with 9 bases in the middle. The CDR3 totals 13 residues. Written as DNA, the CDR3 is TGCGCCAGCAGCTTGGGCAGGGTCGACGAGCAGTACTTC. Residues: CASSLGRVDEQYF.

For the CDR3, the DNA is TGTGCCAGCAGGAGTAGCGGGACGGATGAGCAGTTCTTC. Its protein is CASRSSGTDEQFF. The chain links TRBV28 to TRBJ2-1; 8 bases are a match to TRBD2. Germline assignment: CDR1 MDHEN and CDR2 SYDVKM. The length of the CDR3 is 13 residues. The J segment lost 8 bases and the V segment lost 6 bases, leaving 6 bases of the junction unmatched.

This clone is a singleton in its sample. The gene calls are TRBV13 and TRBJ2-5; no reliable D call. This CDR3 has 13 amino acids. The V gene lost 1 base and the J gene lost 11 bases, with 14 bases spanning the gap. Germline-derived CDR1 and CDR2 are PRHDT and FYEKMQ (reference sequence). The chain's CDR3 is CASSLDVVGEQYF. As DNA, the CDR3 is TGTGCCAGCAGCTTAGATGTAGTCGGAGAGCAGTACTTC.

The chain joins TRBV10-1 to TRBJ2-5; the match to TRBD2 covers 11 bases. With V trimmed by 8 bases and J by 4 bases, 6 bases remained unmatched. Germline assignment: CDR1 WNHNN and CDR2 SYGVQD (reference sequence). The CDR3 runs 14 residues. The CDR3 is CASVSGRAGETQYF. The DNA of the CDR3 is TGCGCCAGCGTTAGCGGGAGGGCCGGAGAGACCCAGTACTTC.

The chain carries TRBV4-2 and TRBJ2-2, with D possibly TRBD1 on 5 matching bases. CDR1 and CDR2 from the germline V gene are LGHNA and YNFKEQ. Trimming removed 3 bases at V and 5 bases at J, with 7 bases between. This CDR3 is built from 13 residues. Here the CDR3 reads CASSQTETGELFF. In nucleotides, the CDR3 is TGTGCCAGCAGCCAGACAGAGACCGGGGAGCTGTTTTTT.

This rearrangement joins TRBV4-1 to TRBJ2-1; 9 nucleotides match TRBD1. V was clipped by 6 bases and J by 5 bases; unmatched bases: 5. Germline loops: CDR1 MGHRA, CDR2 YSYEKL. This CDR3 has 14 residues. The CDR3 loop is CASRHRGLDNEQFF. The DNA for the CDR3 is TGCGCCAGCAGACACAGGGGGCTGGACAATGAGCAGTTCTTC.

This chain links TRBV6-5 with TRBJ2-1, with D tentatively TRBD2 (6 bases). Germline V gives CDR1 MNHEY, CDR2 SVGAGI. V lost 0 bases, J lost 3 bases, and 9 bases lay in between. The CDR3 has 15 amino acids. CDR3 amino acids: CASSYSSGLYNEQFF. The CDR3 DNA is TGTGCCAGCAGTTACTCTAGCGGTCTCTACAATGAGCAGTTCTTC.

The J gene is TRBJ2-2, the V gene TRBV7-8; 8 bases map to TRBD2. Germline V gives CDR1 SGHVS, CDR2 FQNEAQ. CDR3 length: 15 residues. J gave up 7 bases and V 3 bases, and 7 bases lay outside the gene matches. CDR3 nucleotides: TGTGCCAGCAGCTTGGTTAGCGGGAATGGCGGGGAGCTGTTTTTT. Translated, it gives CASSLVSGNGGELFF.

V and J are TRBV4-1 and TRBJ1-5; D is perhaps TRBD1 (5 bases). Germline V CDR1 and CDR2: MGHRA, YSYEKL. This CDR3 is 15 amino acids long. Between the trimmed V and J ends, which lost 3 bases and 1 base, there was a span of 10 bases. CDR3 coding DNA: TGCGCCAGCAGCCAGGGGGGTTTGAGCAATCAGCCCCAGCATTTT. Its protein product is CASSQGGLSNQPQHF.

Here the CDR3 DNA reads TGCAGCGTATCTCCATTAGAAGGCTACACCTTC. It encodes CSVSPLEGYTF. This chain links TRBV29-1 with TRBJ1-2; D uncertain. V lost 6 bases and J lost 8, with 13 bases in between. Germline V gives CDR1 SQVTM, CDR2 ANQGSEA. The CDR3 spans 11 residues.

CDR3 region: CASSGAPLGGTRGYTF. The CDR3, as DNA: TGTGCCAGCAGCGGAGCCCCACTTGGGGGGACGCGTGGCTACACCTTC. V gene TRBV9 combines with J gene TRBJ1-2; D perhaps matches TRBD1 (5 bases). This CDR3 has 16 amino acids. CDR1 SGDLS and CDR2 YYNGEE come from the germline V gene. The V and J ends lost 3 bases and 7 bases respectively, with 22 bases between them. The full variable domain, in which reference TRBV9 and TRBJ1-2 provide the parts outside the CDR3, is DSGVTQTPKHLITATGQRVTLRCSPRSGDLSVYWYQQSLDQGLQFLIQYYNGEERAKGNILERFSAQQFPDLHSELNLSSLELGDSALYFCASSGAPLGGTRGYTFGSGTRLTVV.

The V gene is TRBV7-6, the J gene TRBJ2-1; TRBD1 is a possible D gene (6 bases). CDR1 and CDR2 from the germline V gene are SGHVS and FNYEAQ. Trimming removed 1 base at V and 4 bases at J, with 11 bases between. The CDR3 covers 15 residues. The CDR3 bases are TGTGCCAGCAGCTTAGACAGGGATCCTTACAATGAGCAGTTCTTC. This codes for CASSLDRDPYNEQFF.

V and J are TRBV19 and TRBJ2-3, with TRBD1 identical over 10 bases. The CDR3 totals 15 residues. V lost 3 bases and J lost 1; bases outside the gene matches: 1. Per the germline V gene, CDR1 is LNHDA and CDR2 is SQIVND (reference sequence). In DNA, the CDR3 is TGTGCCAGTAGTATGGGGACAGGGGGCACAGATACGCAGTATTTT. Its protein is CASSMGTGGTDTQYF. The full variable domain, its missing parts supplied by reference TRBV19 and TRBJ2-3, is DGGITQSPKYLFRKEGQNVTLSCEQNLNHDAMYWYRQDPGQGLRLIYYSQIVNDFQKGDIAEGYSVSREKKESFPLTVTSAQKNPTAFYLCASSMGTGGTDTQYFGPGTRLTVL.

The chain couples TRBV4-1 to TRBJ1-5; TRBD1 aligns across 9 bases. Germline CDR1 reads MGHRA; CDR2 reads YSYEKL. The junction had 6 bases not matched to a gene; V was cut back by 2 bases and J by 4 bases. CDR3 size: 16 residues. The CDR3 DNA sequence: TGCGCCAGCAGCCAATTTGGGACAGGGAATAATCAGCCCCAGCATTTT. Translating it yields CASSQFGTGNNQPQHF.

V usage is TRBV6-5 and J usage is TRBJ2-1; 9 bases are a match to TRBD2. The CDR3 has 15 amino acids. The V segment lost 7 bases and the J segment 6 bases; nucleotides outside the gene matches: 10. Germline V gene sequence: CDR1 MNHEY, CDR2 SVGAGI. The CDR3 nucleotides read TGTGCCAGCACCCCCGCGGGAGGGCGGGGCAATGAGCAGTTCTTC. It is translated as CASTPAGGRGNEQFF.

This clone was recorded once. This rearrangement joins TRBV7-8 to TRBJ1-6; 9 bases line up with TRBD1. The V gene's germline CDR1 is SGHVS and CDR2 FQNEAQ. V lost 5 bases and J lost 2; bases outside the gene matches: 16. The CDR3 totals 20 residues. The chain's CDR3 is CASSIIPMGQGFTYNSPLHF. The DNA for the CDR3 is TGTGCCAGCAGCATCATTCCTATGGGACAGGGTTTCACCTATAATTCACCCCTCCACTTT.

The chain is built from TRBV6-4 and TRBJ2-4; D is unresolved. There are 13 residues in the CDR3. The germline V gene encodes CDR1 MRHNA and CDR2 SNTAGT. V was trimmed by 3 bases and J by 0 bases, leaving 3 bases between them. Written as DNA, the CDR3 is TGTGCCAGCAGTGAACTAGCCAAAAACATTCAGTACTTC. Protein sequence: CASSELAKNIQYF.

The chain joins TRBV7-3 to TRBJ1-2; 8 bases agree with TRBD1. The CDR3 contains 13 residues. Germline loops: CDR1 SGHTA, CDR2 FQGTGA. With V trimmed by 1 base and J by 8 bases, 3 bases remained unmatched. The CDR3 is CASSLMSGGGYTF. DNA for the CDR3: TGTGCCAGCAGCTTAATGTCAGGGGGCGGCTACACCTTC.

V usage is TRBV28 and J usage is TRBJ1-1; TRBD1 might be the D (5 bases). Germline CDR1 and CDR2: MDHEN and SYDVKM. V lost 5 bases and J lost 1, with 8 bases in between. The CDR3 is 13 residues long. CDR3 residues: CASSPGENTEAFF. The CDR3 bases are TGTGCCAGCAGTCCGGGGGAGAACACTGAAGCTTTCTTT.

The rearrangement links TRBV9 to TRBJ2-7, with TRBD2 matching over 7 bases. Germline loops: CDR1 SGDLS, CDR2 YYNGEE. The trim removed 4 bases at V and 1 base at J, leaving 8 bases unmatched. The CDR3 is made up of 15 amino acids. The CDR3 here is CASSPSGRGSYEQYF. Here the CDR3 DNA reads TGTGCCAGCAGCCCCTCGGGGAGGGGATCCTACGAGCAGTACTTC.

This clone was found once. The chain employs TRBV19 and TRBJ2-1, with TRBD1 matching 9 bases. The germline V gene encodes CDR1 LNHDA and CDR2 SQIVND (reference sequence). This CDR3 contains 16 residues. The ends lost 5 bases at V and 3 bases at J; junction bases unmatched: 8. CDR3 nucleotide sequence: TGTGCCAGTAGTTCCGGGACAGGGCTGAGCTACAATGAGCAGTTCTTC. It yields the protein CASSSGTGLSYNEQFF.